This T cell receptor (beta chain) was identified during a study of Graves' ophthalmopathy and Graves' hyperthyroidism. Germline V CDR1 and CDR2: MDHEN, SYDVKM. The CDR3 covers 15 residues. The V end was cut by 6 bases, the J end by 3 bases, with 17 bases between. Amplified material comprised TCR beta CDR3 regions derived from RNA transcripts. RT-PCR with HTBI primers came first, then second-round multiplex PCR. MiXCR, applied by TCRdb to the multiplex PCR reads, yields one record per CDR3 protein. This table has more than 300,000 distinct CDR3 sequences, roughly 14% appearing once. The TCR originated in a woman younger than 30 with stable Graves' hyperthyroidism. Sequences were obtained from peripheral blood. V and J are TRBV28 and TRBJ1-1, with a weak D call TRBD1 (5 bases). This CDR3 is CASSSRRAGDTEAFF. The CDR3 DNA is TGTGCCAGCAGCTCCCGGAGGGCGGGGGACACTGAAGCTTTCTTT.